One sample yielded the 32 T cell receptor beta chains listed below, sequenced in a study of long-term antiretroviral therapy in people with HIV. A v3.0 immunoSEQ assay was performed at survey level. This table comes from immunoSEQ multiplex PCR, and its TCRdb copy is limited to in-frame clones, with some not included. Altogether over 35,000 clones are present, around 93% being singletons, with the ten largest covering under 2.5%. The sample here was unsorted PBMCs, taken approximately 9.5 years after starting antiretroviral therapy. The receptor set was obtained from a man in his thirties or forties with HIV.

The chain uses TRBV7-9 and TRBJ2-3, with 7 bases aligning to TRBD2. The trim removed 7 bases at V and 2 bases at J, leaving 6 bases unmatched. Germline assignment: CDR1 SEHNR and CDR2 FQNEAQ (reference sequence). The CDR3 has 14 residues. The CDR3 loop is CASTTGGYTDTQYF. The CDR3, as DNA: TGTGCCAGCACAACGGGGGGTTACACAGATACGCAGTATTTT. The full variable domain, with the rest looked up from reference TRBV7-9 and TRBJ2-3, is DTGVSQNPRHKITKRGQNVTFRCDPISEHNRLYWYRQTLGQGPEFLTYFQNEAQLEKSRLLSDRFSAERPKGSFSTLEIQRTEQGDSAMYLCASTTGGYTDTQYFGPGTRLTVL.

The rearrangement uses TRBV14 and TRBJ2-5; D call uncertain. In germline, CDR1 is SGHDN, CDR2 FVKESK. The CDR3 has 13 residues. V lost 7 bases, J lost 1 base, and 10 bases lay in between. The CDR3 nucleotides read TGTGCCAGCAATTCCCGCTCCCAAGAGACCCAGTACTTC. Amino acids: CASNSRSQETQYF.

The rearrangement links TRBV6-5 to TRBJ1-2, with D uncertain. Germline V gene sequence: CDR1 MNHEY, CDR2 SVGAGI. V was pared by 0 bases and J by 4 bases, with 12 bases between. The CDR3 length is 15 residues. This CDR3 reads CASSYSPSSTYGYTF. CDR3 coding DNA: TGTGCCAGCAGTTACTCGCCCTCCAGTACCTATGGCTACACCTTC.

The chain carries TRBV5-6 and TRBJ2-3, with D tentatively TRBD2 (6 bases). V lost 6 bases and J lost 4, with 9 bases in between. The CDR3 has 12 residues. Germline V lookup: CDR1 SGHDT, CDR2 YYEEEE. In DNA form, the CDR3 reads TGTGCCAGCACCTGGGGGGCAGATACGCAGTATTTT. It yields the protein CASTWGADTQYF.

The V gene is TRBV27, the J gene TRBJ2-1; 8 positions agree with TRBD2. From germline, CDR1 is MNHEY and CDR2 SMNVEV (reference sequence). The CDR3 consists of 15 residues. With V trimmed by 1 base and J by 4 bases, 3 bases remained unmatched. CDR3 protein: CASSLLAGIYNEQFF. The CDR3 DNA follows: TGTGCCAGCAGTTTATTAGCGGGGATATACAATGAGCAGTTCTTC.

The chain recombines TRBV19 with TRBJ1-1; 7 bases are shared with TRBD1. CDR3 size: 16 residues. J gave up 5 bases and V 7 bases, and 16 bases lay outside the gene matches. Germline V gives CDR1 LNHDA, CDR2 SQIVND (reference sequence). The CDR3 coding sequence is TGTGCCAGTACTAACCCTGGGACAGCTTTAACGACTGAAGCTTTCTTT. Amino acids: CASTNPGTALTTEAFF.

The CDR3 DNA reads as TGTGCCAGTAGCCCCCGGGGCCTCAGCTCCTACAATGAGCAGTTCTTC. This codes for CASSPRGLSSYNEQFF. The chain recombines TRBV19 with TRBJ2-1, with D perhaps being TRBD1 or TRBD2 (5 bases each). Germline CDR1 and CDR2: LNHDA and SQIVND (reference sequence). The CDR3 runs to 16 residues. Between the trimmed V and J ends, which lost 6 bases and 0 bases, there was a span of 15 bases.

The chain combines TRBV28 with TRBJ1-4; D possibly corresponds to TRBD1 (5 bases). This CDR3 comprises 14 residues. Germline CDR1 reads MDHEN; CDR2 reads SYDVKM. Between the trimmed V and J ends, which lost 6 bases and 8 bases, there was a span of 16 bases. This chain's CDR3 is CASRPPGGLEKLFF. The CDR3 region has the DNA TGTGCCAGCAGGCCGCCGGGGGGGTTGGAAAAACTGTTTTTT.

This clone was recorded only once. This sequence joins TRBV6-5 and TRBJ2-7; D remains ambiguous. This CDR3 spans 13 amino acids. The germline V gene has CDR1 MNHEY and CDR2 SVGAGI. With 4 bases removed from V and 9 bases from J, the gap between germline ends came to 16 bases. The DNA of the CDR3 is TGTGCCAGCAGTTTCGGCCAGGTCGGAGTGCAGTACTTC. It is translated as CASSFGQVGVQYF.

The V call is TRBV5-4, the J call TRBJ2-5, with a tentative D call TRBD1 (5 bases). This CDR3 spans 14 amino acids. V was pared by 4 bases and J by 2 bases, with 12 bases between. Looked up from germline, CDR1 is SGHNT and CDR2 is YYREEE (reference sequence). CDR3 sequence (DNA): TGTGCCAGCAGCCCGTGGGGCCGGCAAGAGACCCAGTACTTC. Translating gives CASSPWGRQETQYF.

This sequence joins TRBV2 and TRBJ1-1; 8 positions match TRBD1. The CDR3 consists of 19 residues. Germline CDR1 SNHLY, CDR2 FYNNEI. The trim removed 2 bases at V and 7 bases at J, leaving 21 bases unmatched. CDR3 residues: CASSELEGGSKDREDEAFF. CDR3 in DNA: TGTGCCAGCAGTGAACTAGAAGGCGGTTCGAAGGACAGGGAGGATGAAGCTTTCTTT.

In its sample, this clone was seen a few times. The chain links TRBV30 to TRBJ2-5, with 10 bases matching TRBD2. The junction had 1 base not matched to a gene; V was cut back by 5 bases and J by 1 base. CDR3 length: 13 residues. In germline, CDR1 is GTSNPN, CDR2 SVGIG (reference sequence). This chain's CDR3 is CAWASGGQETQYF. The CDR3 nucleotides read TGTGCCTGGGCTAGCGGGGGCCAAGAGACCCAGTACTTC.

This chain joins TRBV7-9 and TRBJ2-1, with 10 positions matching TRBD2. CDR1 and CDR2 from the germline V gene are SEHNR and FQNEAQ (reference sequence). CDR3 length equals 15 residues. The V gene end was trimmed by 2 bases and the J gene end by 2 bases; junction bases not matched to a gene: 0. The DNA of the CDR3 is TGTGCCAGCAGCTTAAGCGGGGGGGCCTACAATGAGCAGTTCTTC. Residues: CASSLSGGAYNEQFF.

The chain has TRBV11-2 and TRBJ2-5, with 8 bases aligning to TRBD2. This CDR3 comprises 15 residues. The germline V gene encodes CDR1 SGHAT and CDR2 FQNNGV. V was pared by 5 bases and J by 0 bases, with 5 bases of the junction left unmatched. The chain's CDR3 is CASSRTGGNQETQYF. CDR3 bases: TGTGCCAGCAGCCGGACGGGGGGGAACCAAGAGACCCAGTACTTC.

This clone was recorded only once. The CDR3 loop is CASSQDSRPIYGYTF. As DNA, the CDR3 is TGTGCCAGCAGCCAAGATTCGAGGCCCATCTATGGCTACACCTTC. The chain joins TRBV4-2 to TRBJ1-2, with D uncertain. The CDR3 spans 15 residues. The V end was cut by 0 bases, the J end by 4 bases, with 12 bases between. Germline V gene sequence: CDR1 LGHNA, CDR2 YNFKEQ.

The chain joins TRBV5-1 to TRBJ2-1; D is unresolved. Germline V gene data show CDR1 as SGHRS and CDR2 as YFSETQ. The CDR3 is 12 residues long. V dropped 2 bases and J dropped 7 bases, with 7 bases sitting between them. The CDR3 sequence: CASSLEVNEQFF. The CDR3 region has the DNA TGCGCCAGCAGCTTAGAGGTGAATGAGCAGTTCTTC. Using reference TRBV5-1 and TRBJ2-1 for the parts outside the CDR3, the full variable domain is KAGVTQTPRYLIKTRGQQVTLSCSPISGHRSVSWYQQTPGQGLQFLFEYFSETQRNKGNFPGRFSGRQFSNSRSEMNVSTLELGDSALYLCASSLEVNEQFFGPGTRLTVL.

The chain has TRBV29-1 and TRBJ2-5, with D uncertain. CDR3 length: 11 residues. The germline gives CDR1 SQVTM, CDR2 ANQGSEA. Trimming stripped 2 bases from V and 4 bases from J, with 5 bases between. The DNA of the CDR3 is TGCAGCGTTGAACCGGGAGAGACCCAGTACTTC. This sequence encodes CSVEPGETQYF. The complete variable domain, with remaining parts taken from reference TRBV29-1 and TRBJ2-5, reads SAVISQKPSRDICQRGTSLTIQCQVDSQVTMMFWYRQQPGQSLTLIATANQGSEATYESGFVIDKFPISRPNLTFSTLTVSNMSPEDSSIYLCSVEPGETQYFGPGTRLLVL.

The V and J genes are TRBV4-2 and TRBJ1-5; D gene ambiguous. Trimming shortened V by 0 bases and J by 1 base, and 1 base separated the two germline ends. The CDR3 is 13 residues long. Looked up from germline, CDR1 is LGHNA and CDR2 is YNFKEQ. DNA of the CDR3: TGTGCCAGCAGCCAAGAGAGCAATCAGCCCCAGCATTTT. Translation: CASSQESNQPQHF.

This clone showed up just once. This chain joins TRBV5-6 and TRBJ2-2; D gene unclear. Trimming shortened V by 0 bases and J by 6 bases, and 15 bases separated the two germline ends. Per germline, CDR1 SGHDT and CDR2 YYEEEE. This CDR3 is built from 16 residues. This CDR3 is CASSLGGHGPPGELFF. DNA for the CDR3: TGTGCCAGCAGCTTGGGCGGTCATGGCCCCCCCGGGGAGCTGTTTTTT.

The chain employs TRBV5-1 and TRBJ2-2; 11 bases map to TRBD1. With 0 bases clipped from V and 6 bases from J, the junction kept 7 bases outside the gene matches. This CDR3 contains 17 residues. Germline V gene data show CDR1 as SGHRS and CDR2 as YFSETQ. CDR3 bases: TGCGCCAGCAGCTTGGGGACTCGGACAGGGGGCTCCGGGGAGCTGTTTTTT. Its translation is CASSLGTRTGGSGELFF.

The chain joins TRBV4-1 to TRBJ1-1, with 7 bases that match TRBD1. The germline gives CDR1 MGHRA, CDR2 YSYEKL. The CDR3 loop spans 16 amino acids. Trimming cost V 6 bases and J 0 bases; bases outside gene matches: 10. The CDR3 DNA follows: TGCGCCAGCAGTTTCGACAGACAGGGTCTGAACACTGAAGCTTTCTTT. Translating gives CASSFDRQGLNTEAFF.

In this sample, this clone turned up once. This chain uses TRBV6-6 with TRBJ2-7; 9 positions match TRBD2. This CDR3 comprises 15 residues. Trimming took 5 bases from V and 3 from J; bases not matched to a gene: 8. Germline CDR1 MNHNY, CDR2 SVGAGI (reference sequence). This chain's CDR3 is CASSARTSAHYEQYF. CDR3 coding DNA: TGTGCCAGCAGTGCAAGGACTAGCGCACACTACGAGCAGTACTTC.

This clone was found once. V is TRBV28 and J is TRBJ2-5; 11 nucleotides line up with TRBD1. Germline V CDR1 and CDR2: MDHEN, SYDVKM. The CDR3 spans 16 residues. Germline trimming cut 4 bases from V and 5 bases from J; bases unmatched to any gene: 9. The CDR3 loop is CASSSRTGGLPETQYF. The CDR3 nucleotides are TGTGCCAGCAGTTCCCGGACAGGGGGCCTCCCTGAGACCCAGTACTTC.

The CDR3 here is CASSLEIGRNTGELFF. CDR3 DNA sequence: TGTGCCAGCAGCTTAGAGATAGGGCGGAACACCGGGGAGCTGTTTTTT. This chain joins TRBV11-2 and TRBJ2-2; D call uncertain. Trimming cost V 0 bases and J 1 base, with 9 bases left between them. The CDR3 sequence is 16 residues long. From germline, CDR1 is SGHAT and CDR2 FQNNGV.

The CDR3 DNA is TGTGCCAGCAGCATTGGACTAGCAGGGGAGGAGACCCAGTACTTC. Translated: CASSIGLAGEETQYF. This chain connects TRBV11-3 to TRBJ2-5; 8 nucleotides agree with TRBD2. The V and J ends lost 5 bases and 5 bases, in that order; junction bases with no gene match: 10. The CDR3 has 15 residues. Germline V gene data show CDR1 as SGHNT and CDR2 as YENEEA.

The rearrangement links TRBV19 to TRBJ1-5; D remains unclear. Germline V gene data show CDR1 as LNHDA and CDR2 as SQIVND (reference sequence). Trimming pared 5 bases from V and 0 bases from J, leaving 14 bases between. This CDR3 region has 16 residues. CDR3: CASSRVGSDSNQPQHF. The CDR3, as DNA: TGTGCCAGTAGTCGGGTTGGGAGCGATAGCAATCAGCCCCAGCATTTT. The entire variable domain, with the rest obtained from reference TRBV19 and TRBJ1-5, is as follows: DGGITQSPKYLFRKEGQNVTLSCEQNLNHDAMYWYRQDPGQGLRLIYYSQIVNDFQKGDIAEGYSVSREKKESFPLTVTSAQKNPTAFYLCASSRVGSDSNQPQHFGDGTRLSIL.

The V call is TRBV11-2, the J call TRBJ2-4; 7 bases agree with TRBD1. The CDR3 runs 19 residues. In germline, CDR1 is SGHAT, CDR2 FQNNGV. V gave up 0 bases and J gave up 1 base; unmatched junction bases: 12. The CDR3: CASSLEETGTQMAKNIQYF. CDR3 sequence (DNA): TGTGCCAGCAGCTTAGAGGAGACAGGGACCCAAATGGCCAAAAACATTCAGTACTTC.

V gene TRBV9 combines with J gene TRBJ2-5, with 10 bases lining up with TRBD2. V was clipped by 3 bases and J by 5 bases; unmatched bases: 4. Germline V gene data show CDR1 as SGDLS and CDR2 as YYNGEE. This CDR3 region has 14 residues. DNA for the CDR3: TGTGCCAGCAGCGAGCGGGGGGGCCGGGAGACCCAGTACTTC. It codes for CASSERGGRETQYF.

The chain carries TRBV9 and TRBJ2-4; D tentatively fits TRBD1 or TRBD2 (6 bases each). CDR1 SGDLS and CDR2 YYNGEE come from the germline V gene. This CDR3 comprises 13 residues. V lost 4 bases, J lost 5 bases, and 10 bases lay in between. CDR3 DNA sequence: TGTGCCAGCAGCATCGGGGGCGAAAACATTCAGTACTTC. The encoded protein is CASSIGGENIQYF.

The genes are TRBV7-2 and TRBJ2-1; 9 bases line up with TRBD2. Trimming removed 2 bases from V and 8 bases from J; junction bases left unmatched: 10. Germline CDR1 reads SGHTA; CDR2 reads FQGNSA. CDR3 length: 16 residues. For the CDR3, the DNA is TGTGCCAGCAGCTTACGGCTTGCGGGGGGGCTCTATGAGCAGTTCTTC. Residues: CASSLRLAGGLYEQFF.

The V call is TRBV5-4, the J call TRBJ1-4; D is perhaps TRBD1 (6 bases). Trimming pared 3 bases from V and 3 bases from J, leaving 12 bases between. Germline CDR1 SGHNT, CDR2 YYREEE (reference sequence). This CDR3 is 15 amino acids long. For the CDR3, the DNA is TGTGCCAGCAGCTCTGGACAGTATGCTAATGAAAAACTGTTTTTT. Translating gives CASSSGQYANEKLFF.

The chain has TRBV2 and TRBJ2-7; D gene ambiguous. Germline V gene sequence: CDR1 SNHLY, CDR2 FYNNEI. Trimming stripped 0 bases from V and 3 bases from J, with 6 bases between. CDR3 size: 13 residues. CDR3 amino acids: CASSEARIYEQYV. CDR3 coding DNA: TGTGCCAGCAGTGAAGCGCGCATCTACGAGCAGTACGTC.